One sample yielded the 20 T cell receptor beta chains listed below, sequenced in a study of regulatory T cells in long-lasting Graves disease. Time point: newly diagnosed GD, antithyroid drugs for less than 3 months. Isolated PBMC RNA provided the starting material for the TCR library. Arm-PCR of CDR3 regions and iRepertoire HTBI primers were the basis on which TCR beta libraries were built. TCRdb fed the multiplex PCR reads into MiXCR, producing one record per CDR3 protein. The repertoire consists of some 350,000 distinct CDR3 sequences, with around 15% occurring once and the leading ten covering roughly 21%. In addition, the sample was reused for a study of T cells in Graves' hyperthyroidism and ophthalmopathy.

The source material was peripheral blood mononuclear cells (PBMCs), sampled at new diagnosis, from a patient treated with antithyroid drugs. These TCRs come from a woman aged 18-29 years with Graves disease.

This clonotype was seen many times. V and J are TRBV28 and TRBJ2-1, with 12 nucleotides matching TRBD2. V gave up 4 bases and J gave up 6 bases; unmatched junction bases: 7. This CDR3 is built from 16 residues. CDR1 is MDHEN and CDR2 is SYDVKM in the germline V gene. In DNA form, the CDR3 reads TGTGCCAGCAGTTACCTAGCGGGAGGGCCTAGCAATGAGCAGTTCTTC. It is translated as CASSYLAGGPSNEQFF.

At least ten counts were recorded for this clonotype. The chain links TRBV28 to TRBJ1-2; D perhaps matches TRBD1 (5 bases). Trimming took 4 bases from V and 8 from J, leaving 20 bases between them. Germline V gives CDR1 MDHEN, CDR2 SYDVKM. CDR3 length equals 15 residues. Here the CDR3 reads CASSSLPGAGGGYTF. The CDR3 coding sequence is TGTGCCAGCAGTTCCCTTCCCGGGGCGGGCGGCGGCTACACCTTC.

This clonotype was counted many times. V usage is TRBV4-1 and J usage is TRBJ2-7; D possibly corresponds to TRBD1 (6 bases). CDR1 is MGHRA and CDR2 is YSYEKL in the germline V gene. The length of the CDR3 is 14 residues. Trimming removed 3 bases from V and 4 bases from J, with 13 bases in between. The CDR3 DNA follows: TGCGCCAGCAGCCAGTCCAGGGGACCTTACGAGCAGTACTTC. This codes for CASSQSRGPYEQYF.

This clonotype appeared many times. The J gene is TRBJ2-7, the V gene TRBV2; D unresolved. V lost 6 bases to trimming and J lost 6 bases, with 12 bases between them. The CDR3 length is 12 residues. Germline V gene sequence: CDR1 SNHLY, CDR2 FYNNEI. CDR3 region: CASSGLKSEQYF. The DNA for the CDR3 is TGTGCCAGCAGCGGTTTGAAATCCGAGCAGTACTTC.

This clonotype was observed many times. CDR3 nucleotides: TGTGCCAGCAGCGTAGAGCCCAGCGTCAATGAGCAGTTCTTC. It yields the protein CASSVEPSVNEQFF. The chain combines TRBV9 with TRBJ2-1, with D uncertain. Germline values: CDR1 SGDLS, CDR2 YYNGEE. V lost 0 bases, J lost 6 bases, and 10 bases lay in between. This CDR3 region has 14 residues.

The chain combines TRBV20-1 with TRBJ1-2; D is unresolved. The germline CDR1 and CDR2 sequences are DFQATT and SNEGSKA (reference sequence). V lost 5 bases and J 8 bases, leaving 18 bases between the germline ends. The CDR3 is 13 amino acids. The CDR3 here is CSALTDGDWGYTF. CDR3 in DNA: TGCAGTGCTCTAACGGACGGAGACTGGGGCTACACCTTC.

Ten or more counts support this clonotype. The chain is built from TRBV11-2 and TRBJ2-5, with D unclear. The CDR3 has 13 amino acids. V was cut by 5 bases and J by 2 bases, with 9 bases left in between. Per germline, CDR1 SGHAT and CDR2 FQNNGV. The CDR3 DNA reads TGTGCCAGCAGCCTATTGGAGCAAGAGACCCAGTACTTC. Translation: CASSLLEQETQYF.

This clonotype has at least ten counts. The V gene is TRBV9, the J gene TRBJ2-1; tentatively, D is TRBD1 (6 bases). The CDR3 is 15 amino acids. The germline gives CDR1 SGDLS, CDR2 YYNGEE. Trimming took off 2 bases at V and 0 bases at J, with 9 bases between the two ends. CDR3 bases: TGTGCCAGCAGCGTGGGACACAGCTCCTACAATGAGCAGTTCTTC. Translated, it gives CASSVGHSSYNEQFF.

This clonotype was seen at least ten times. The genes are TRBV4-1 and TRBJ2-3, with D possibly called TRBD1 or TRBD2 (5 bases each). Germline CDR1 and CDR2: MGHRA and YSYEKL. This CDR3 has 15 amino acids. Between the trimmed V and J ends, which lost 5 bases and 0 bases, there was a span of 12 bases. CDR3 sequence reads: CASSEGTASTDTQYF. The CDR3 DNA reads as TGCGCCAGCAGCGAGGGGACGGCTAGCACAGATACGCAGTATTTT.

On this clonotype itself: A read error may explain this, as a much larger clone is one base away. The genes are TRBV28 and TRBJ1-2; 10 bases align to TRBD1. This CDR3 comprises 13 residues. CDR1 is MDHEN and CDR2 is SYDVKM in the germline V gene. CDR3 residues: CASKTGGFYDYTF. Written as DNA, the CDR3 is TGTGCCAGCAAGACAGGGGGCTTTTATGACTACACCTTC.

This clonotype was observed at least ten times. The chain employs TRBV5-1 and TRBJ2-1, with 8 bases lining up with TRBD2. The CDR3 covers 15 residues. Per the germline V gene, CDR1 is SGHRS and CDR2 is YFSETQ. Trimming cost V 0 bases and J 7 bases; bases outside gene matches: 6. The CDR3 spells CASSLDGGARNEQFF. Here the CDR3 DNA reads TGCGCCAGCAGCTTGGACGGGGGGGCCAGGAATGAGCAGTTCTTC.

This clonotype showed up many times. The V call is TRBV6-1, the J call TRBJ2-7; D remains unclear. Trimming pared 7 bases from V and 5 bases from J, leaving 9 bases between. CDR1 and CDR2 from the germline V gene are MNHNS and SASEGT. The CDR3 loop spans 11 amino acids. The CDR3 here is CASTGAHEQYF. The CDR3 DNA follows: TGTGCCAGCACTGGAGCCCACGAGCAGTACTTC.

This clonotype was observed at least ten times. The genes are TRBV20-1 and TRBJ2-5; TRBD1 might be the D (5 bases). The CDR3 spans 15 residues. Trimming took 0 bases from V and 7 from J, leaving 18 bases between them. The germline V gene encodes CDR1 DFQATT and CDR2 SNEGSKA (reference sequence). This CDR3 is CSARDKSGHSGTQYF. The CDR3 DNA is TGCAGTGCTAGAGATAAATCCGGACACTCAGGGACCCAGTACTTC.

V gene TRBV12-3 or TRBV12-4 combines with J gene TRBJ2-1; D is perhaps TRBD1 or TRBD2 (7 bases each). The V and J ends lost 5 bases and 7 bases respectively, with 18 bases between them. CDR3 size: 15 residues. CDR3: CASSEGTARGNEQFF. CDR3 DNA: TGTGCCAGCAGTGAGGGGACAGCGCGGGGGAATGAGCAGTTCTTC.

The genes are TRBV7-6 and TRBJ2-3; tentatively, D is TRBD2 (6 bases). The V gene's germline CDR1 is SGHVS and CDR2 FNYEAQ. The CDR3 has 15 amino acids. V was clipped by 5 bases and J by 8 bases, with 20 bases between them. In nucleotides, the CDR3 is TGTGCCAGCAGCCAAACCCCGGGGGAAGGTGGTACGCAGTATTTT. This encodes CASSQTPGEGGTQYF.

The DNA for the CDR3 is TGTGCCAGCAGCGTAGGAGCGGGGGTCAGCCCAGGTACGCAGTATTTT. It encodes CASSVGAGVSPGTQYF. The V and J genes are TRBV9 and TRBJ2-3; 8 positions agree with TRBD2. Trimming removed 0 bases from V and 8 bases from J; junction bases left unmatched: 11. The germline gives CDR1 SGDLS, CDR2 YYNGEE. The CDR3 runs 16 residues.

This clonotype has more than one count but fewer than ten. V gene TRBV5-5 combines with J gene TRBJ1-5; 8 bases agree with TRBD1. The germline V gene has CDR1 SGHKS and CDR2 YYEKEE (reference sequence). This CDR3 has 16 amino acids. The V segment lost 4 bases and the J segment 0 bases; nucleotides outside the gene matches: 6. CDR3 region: CASSRRQGYSNQPQHF. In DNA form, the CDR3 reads TGTGCCAGCAGCCGTCGACAGGGGTATAGCAATCAGCCCCAGCATTTT.

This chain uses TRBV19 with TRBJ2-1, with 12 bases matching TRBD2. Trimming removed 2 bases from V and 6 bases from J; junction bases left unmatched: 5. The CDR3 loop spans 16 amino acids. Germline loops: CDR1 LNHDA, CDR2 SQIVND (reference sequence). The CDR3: CASSIWLAGGFNEQFF. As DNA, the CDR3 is TGTGCCAGTAGTATATGGCTAGCGGGAGGGTTCAATGAGCAGTTCTTC.

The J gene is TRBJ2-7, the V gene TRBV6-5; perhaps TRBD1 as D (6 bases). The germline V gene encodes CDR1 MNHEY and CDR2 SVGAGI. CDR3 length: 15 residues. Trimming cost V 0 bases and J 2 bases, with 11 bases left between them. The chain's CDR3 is CASSYSTDSPYEQYF. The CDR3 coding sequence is TGTGCCAGCAGTTACTCGACGGACAGCCCCTACGAGCAGTACTTC.

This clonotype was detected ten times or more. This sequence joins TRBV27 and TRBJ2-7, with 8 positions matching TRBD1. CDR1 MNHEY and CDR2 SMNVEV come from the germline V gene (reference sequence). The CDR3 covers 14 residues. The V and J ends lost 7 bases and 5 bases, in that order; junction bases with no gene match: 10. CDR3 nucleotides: TGTGCCAGCATGAGTCAGGACAGGGTCCACGAGCAGTACTTC. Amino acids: CASMSQDRVHEQYF.